This T cell receptor beta chain appears in the sequencing data of a study of yellow fever vaccine responses in identical twins. TCRdb reanalysed the RT-PCR reads using MiXCR and keeps one entry per CDR3 protein. The data hold about 2,200 distinct CDR3 sequences, with around 7.3% observed a single time. To note about this clonotype: Its antigen is currently unknown.

CDR1 is ENHRY and CDR2 is SYGVKD in the germline V gene. The CDR3 length is 13 residues. V gave up 5 bases and J gave up 5 bases, with 10 bases separating them. Notes on the study in general: Reports say the vaccine T cell response in twins looked partly convergent and partly personalized.

The sequencing here drew on T cells from blood (PBMCs), unsorted or a sorted subset (not recorded which), taken 2 to 3 years after vaccination. This sequence originates from a woman under 30 who received the yellow fever vaccine. V usage is TRBV10-3 and J usage is TRBJ2-1, with D unclear. The CDR3 sequence is CAISRVADNEQFF. CDR3 nucleotides: TGTGCCATCAGTAGAGTGGCGGACAATGAGCAGTTCTTC.